This entry concerns a single TCR beta chain. The data belong to a study of technical replicates of blood from a handful of donors. This CDR3 spans 14 amino acids. Germline V gives CDR1 LNHDA, CDR2 SQIVND (reference sequence). V lost 5 bases, J lost 2 bases, and 7 bases lay in between. Sequencing used immunoSEQ multiplex PCR; TCRdb keeps in-frame clones, though not all of them. The sample has about 88,000 clones, around 94% seen once. The genes are TRBV19 and TRBJ2-6; D is undetermined. The sequence came from a human donor in good health. Material: T cells isolated from PBMCs. The CDR3 bases are TGTGCCAGTAGTGGCCCAGCTGGGGCCAACGTCCTGACTTTC. It codes for CASSGPAGANVLTF.